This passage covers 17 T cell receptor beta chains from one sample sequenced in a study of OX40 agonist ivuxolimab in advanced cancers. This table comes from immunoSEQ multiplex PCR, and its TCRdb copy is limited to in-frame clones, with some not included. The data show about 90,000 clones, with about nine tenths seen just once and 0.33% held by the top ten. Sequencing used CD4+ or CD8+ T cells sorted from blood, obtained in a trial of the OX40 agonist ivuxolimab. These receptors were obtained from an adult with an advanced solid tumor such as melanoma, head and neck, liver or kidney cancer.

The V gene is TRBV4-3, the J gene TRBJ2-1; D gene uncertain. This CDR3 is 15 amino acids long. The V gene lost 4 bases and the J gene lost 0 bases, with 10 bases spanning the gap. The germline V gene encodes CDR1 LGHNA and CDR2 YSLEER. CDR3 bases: TGCGCCAGCAGCCCAGACTTTAGCTCCTACAATGAGCAGTTCTTC. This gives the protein CASSPDFSSYNEQFF.

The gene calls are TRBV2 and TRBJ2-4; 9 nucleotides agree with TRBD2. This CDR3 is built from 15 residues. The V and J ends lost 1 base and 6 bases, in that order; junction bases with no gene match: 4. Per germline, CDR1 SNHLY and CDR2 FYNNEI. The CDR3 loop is CASSEEVSGGNIQYF. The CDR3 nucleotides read TGTGCCAGCAGTGAAGAGGTTAGCGGGGGAAACATTCAGTACTTC.

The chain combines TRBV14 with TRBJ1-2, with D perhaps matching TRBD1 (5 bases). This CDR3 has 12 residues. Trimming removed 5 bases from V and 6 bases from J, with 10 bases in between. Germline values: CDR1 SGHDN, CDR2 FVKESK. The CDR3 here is CASSLSGNGYTF. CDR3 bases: TGTGCCAGCAGCTTATCAGGGAATGGCTACACCTTC. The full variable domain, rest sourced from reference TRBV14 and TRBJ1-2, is EAGVTQFPSHSVIEKGQTVTLRCDPISGHDNLYWYRRVMGKEIKFLLHFVKESKQDESGMPNNRFLAERTGGTYSTLKVQPAELEDSGVYFCASSLSGNGYTFGSGTRLTVV.

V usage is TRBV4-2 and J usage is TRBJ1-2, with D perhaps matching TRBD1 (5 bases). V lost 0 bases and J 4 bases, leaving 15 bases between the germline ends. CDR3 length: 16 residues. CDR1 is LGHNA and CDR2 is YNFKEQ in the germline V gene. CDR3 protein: CASSQDGRGASYGYTF. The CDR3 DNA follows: TGTGCCAGCAGCCAAGATGGTAGGGGCGCAAGCTATGGCTACACCTTC.

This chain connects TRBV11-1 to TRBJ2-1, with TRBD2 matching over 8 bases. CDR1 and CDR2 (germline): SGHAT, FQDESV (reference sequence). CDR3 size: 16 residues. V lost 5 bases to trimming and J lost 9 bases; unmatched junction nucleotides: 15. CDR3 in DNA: TGTGCCAGCAGCGCGGAGCTAGCGGGTGCCCGGGGTGAGCAGTTCTTC. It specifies CASSAELAGARGEQFF.

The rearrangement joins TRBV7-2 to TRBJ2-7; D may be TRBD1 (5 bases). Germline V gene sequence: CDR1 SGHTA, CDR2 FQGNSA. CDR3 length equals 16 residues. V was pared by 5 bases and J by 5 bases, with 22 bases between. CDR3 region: CASSPKTVLGADEQYF. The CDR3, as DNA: TGTGCCAGCAGCCCCAAGACAGTGTTGGGCGCAGACGAGCAGTACTTC.

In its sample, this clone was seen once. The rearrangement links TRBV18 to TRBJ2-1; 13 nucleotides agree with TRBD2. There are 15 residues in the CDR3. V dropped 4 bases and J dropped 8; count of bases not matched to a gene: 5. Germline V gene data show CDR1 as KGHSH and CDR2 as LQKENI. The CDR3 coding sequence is TGTGCCAGCTCACGGACTAGCGGGAGCGGGGATGAGCAGTTCTTC. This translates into CASSRTSGSGDEQFF.

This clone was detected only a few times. CDR3 protein: CATRLDRESYEQYF. In nucleotides, the CDR3 is TGTGCCACCCGTTTAGACAGGGAATCCTACGAGCAGTACTTC. The rearrangement joins TRBV15 to TRBJ2-7; 7 nucleotides line up with TRBD1. Trimming removed 8 bases from V and 1 base from J; junction bases left unmatched: 8. The CDR3 totals 14 residues. Germline V gene data show CDR1 as LNHNV and CDR2 as YYDKDF (reference sequence).

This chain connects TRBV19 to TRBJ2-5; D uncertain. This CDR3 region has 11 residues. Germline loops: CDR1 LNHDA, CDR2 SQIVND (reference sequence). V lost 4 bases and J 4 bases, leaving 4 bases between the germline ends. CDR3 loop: CASSNSETQYF. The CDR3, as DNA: TGTGCCAGTAGTAATTCAGAGACCCAGTACTTC.

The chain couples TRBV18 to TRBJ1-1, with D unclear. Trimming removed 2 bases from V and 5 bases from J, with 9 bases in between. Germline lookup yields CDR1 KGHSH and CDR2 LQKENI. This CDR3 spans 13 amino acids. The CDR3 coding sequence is TGTGCCAGCTCACCATCCATTGAAACTGAAGCTTTCTTT. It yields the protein CASSPSIETEAFF.

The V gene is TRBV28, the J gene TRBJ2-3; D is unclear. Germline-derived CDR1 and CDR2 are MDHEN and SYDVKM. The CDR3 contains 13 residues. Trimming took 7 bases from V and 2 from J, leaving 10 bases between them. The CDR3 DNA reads TGTGCCAGCAAATTCCCGTCCACAGATACGCAGTATTTT. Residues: CASKFPSTDTQYF.

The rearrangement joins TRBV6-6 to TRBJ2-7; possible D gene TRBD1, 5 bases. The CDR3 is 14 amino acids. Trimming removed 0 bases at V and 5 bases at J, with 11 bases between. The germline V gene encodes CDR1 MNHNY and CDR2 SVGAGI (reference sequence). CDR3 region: CASSYSRDGNEQYF. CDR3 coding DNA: TGTGCCAGCAGTTACTCCAGGGATGGGAACGAGCAGTACTTC.

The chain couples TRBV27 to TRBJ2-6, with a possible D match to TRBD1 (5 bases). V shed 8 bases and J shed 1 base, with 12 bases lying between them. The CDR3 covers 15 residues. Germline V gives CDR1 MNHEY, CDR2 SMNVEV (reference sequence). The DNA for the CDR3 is TGTGCCAGCCGTAAAGGGGTTTCTGGGGCCAACGTCCTGACTTTC. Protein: CASRKGVSGANVLTF. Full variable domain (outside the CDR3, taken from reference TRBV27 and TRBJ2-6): EAQVTQNPRYLITVTGKKLTVTCSQNMNHEYMSWYRQDPGLGLRQIYYSMNVEVTDKGDVPEGYKVSRKEKRNFPLILESPSPNQTSLYFCASRKGVSGANVLTFGAGSRLTVL.

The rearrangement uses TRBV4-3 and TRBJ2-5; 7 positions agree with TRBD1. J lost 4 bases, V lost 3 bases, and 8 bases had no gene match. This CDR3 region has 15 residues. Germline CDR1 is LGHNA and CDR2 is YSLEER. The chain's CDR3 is CASSQRQGTGETQYF. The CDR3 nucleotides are TGCGCCAGCAGCCAGCGACAGGGAACGGGAGAGACCCAGTACTTC.

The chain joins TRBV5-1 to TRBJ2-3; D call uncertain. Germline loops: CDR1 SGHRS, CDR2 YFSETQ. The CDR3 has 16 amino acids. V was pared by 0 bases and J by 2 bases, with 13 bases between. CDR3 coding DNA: TGCGCCAGCAGCTTGGAAGGCCCGACCCTCACAGATACGCAGTATTTT. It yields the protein CASSLEGPTLTDTQYF. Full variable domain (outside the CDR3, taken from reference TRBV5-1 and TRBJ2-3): KAGVTQTPRYLIKTRGQQVTLSCSPISGHRSVSWYQQTPGQGLQFLFEYFSETQRNKGNFPGRFSGRQFSNSRSEMNVSTLELGDSALYLCASSLEGPTLTDTQYFGPGTRLTVL.

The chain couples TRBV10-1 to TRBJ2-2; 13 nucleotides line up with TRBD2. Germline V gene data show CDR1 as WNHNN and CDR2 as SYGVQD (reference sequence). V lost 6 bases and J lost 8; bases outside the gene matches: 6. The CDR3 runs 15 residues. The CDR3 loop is CASRGTSGKVGELFF. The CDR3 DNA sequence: TGCGCCAGCAGGGGGACTAGCGGGAAGGTAGGGGAGCTGTTTTTT.

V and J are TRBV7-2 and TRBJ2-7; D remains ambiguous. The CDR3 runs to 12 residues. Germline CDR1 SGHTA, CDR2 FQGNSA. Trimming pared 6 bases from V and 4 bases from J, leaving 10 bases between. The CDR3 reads CASSFLTYEQYF. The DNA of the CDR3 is TGTGCCAGCAGTTTTTTGACTTACGAGCAGTACTTC.